One and the same sample provided the 26 T cell receptor beta chains below, sequenced in a study of T cell changes during pregnancy in multiple sclerosis. Sequencing was performed with immunoSEQ multiplex PCR; in TCRdb, only in-frame clones are kept and a portion is missing. The sample lists tens of thousands of clones; 80% to 95% were seen once. The starting material was CD4+ T cells from peripheral blood mononuclear cells, obtained in the second trimester of pregnancy. These receptors all come from a female donor in good health, enrolled as a control in a pregnancy study.

The V and J genes are TRBV30 and TRBJ1-2; TRBD1 matches 8 bases. Losses at the gene ends were 7 bases for V and 4 bases for J; bases not matched to a gene: 8. This CDR3 contains 13 residues. The germline gives CDR1 GTSNPN, CDR2 SVGIG (reference sequence). The CDR3, as DNA: TGTGCCTACAGACAGGGGCCGGGCTATGGCTACACCTTC. Its translation is CAYRQGPGYGYTF.

CDR3 DNA sequence: TGTGCCAGCAGCGCATACGGGACAGGGCATGGTGGGGCCAACGTCCTGACTTTC. Protein: CASSAYGTGHGGANVLTF. The gene calls are TRBV7-8 and TRBJ2-6, with 9 bases matching TRBD1. The CDR3 contains 18 residues. Germline V CDR1 and CDR2: SGHVS, FQNEAQ. V shed 5 bases and J 3 bases; nucleotides not matched to a gene: 11.

J is TRBJ2-3 and V is TRBV4-2, with unresolved D. V was shortened by 0 bases and J by 3 bases, with 7 bases between the two germline ends. Germline V gene data show CDR1 as LGHNA and CDR2 as YNFKEQ. The length of the CDR3 is 14 residues. This chain's CDR3 is CASSQDRTTDTQYF. CDR3 nucleotides: TGTGCCAGCAGCCAAGATAGAACTACAGATACGCAGTATTTT.

DNA for the CDR3: TGTGCCAGCAGCGTAGGACTAGCGGACAATGAGCAGTTCTTC. It is translated as CASSVGLADNEQFF. The V and J genes are TRBV9 and TRBJ2-1; 9 nucleotides line up with TRBD2. The CDR3 contains 14 residues. Germline V gene sequence: CDR1 SGDLS, CDR2 YYNGEE. V was clipped by 0 bases and J by 5 bases; unmatched bases: 0.

In its sample, this clone was seen once. The chain is built from TRBV11-2 and TRBJ2-5, with TRBD2 as a possible D gene (6 bases). Trimming pared 4 bases from V and 4 bases from J, leaving 13 bases between. Per the germline V gene, CDR1 is SGHAT and CDR2 is FQNNGV. CDR3 length: 14 residues. The chain's CDR3 is CASSSGLGGETQYF. The CDR3 DNA reads as TGTGCCAGCAGCTCCGGGCTGGGGGGAGAGACCCAGTACTTC.

The CDR3 is CASSLAGAYNEQFF. The CDR3 nucleotides are TGCGCCAGCAGCTTAGCGGGAGCCTACAATGAGCAGTTCTTC. The chain uses TRBV5-1 and TRBJ2-1; TRBD2 agrees at 8 bases. Germline CDR1 reads SGHRS; CDR2 reads YFSETQ. The length of the CDR3 is 14 residues. J gave up 2 bases and V 2 bases, and 0 bases lay outside the gene matches.

This clone has only a few counts. This chain uses TRBV5-1 with TRBJ1-5, with TRBD1 matching 8 bases. The trim removed 4 bases at V and 5 bases at J, leaving 5 bases unmatched. Germline loops: CDR1 SGHRS, CDR2 YFSETQ. CDR3 length equals 14 residues. The DNA of the CDR3 is TGCGCCAGCAGCGCGGAACAGGGGGATCAGCCCCAGCATTTT. Protein sequence: CASSAEQGDQPQHF. The full variable domain, in which reference TRBV5-1 and TRBJ1-5 provide the parts outside the CDR3, is KAGVTQTPRYLIKTRGQQVTLSCSPISGHRSVSWYQQTPGQGLQFLFEYFSETQRNKGNFPGRFSGRQFSNSRSEMNVSTLELGDSALYLCASSAEQGDQPQHFGDGTRLSIL.

This rearrangement joins TRBV7-2 to TRBJ2-1, with D possibly being TRBD2 (6 bases). Germline CDR1 reads SGHTA; CDR2 reads FQGNSA. The CDR3 has 15 amino acids. Trimming removed 4 bases from V and 0 bases from J, with 10 bases in between. The CDR3 DNA reads as TGTGCCAGCAGCTCCTATAGCGGCTCCTACAATGAGCAGTTCTTC. Protein sequence: CASSSYSGSYNEQFF.

This chain uses TRBV28 with TRBJ1-4, with 8 bases aligning to TRBD1. Trimming at V came to 5 bases and at J to 5 bases, leaving 4 bases not matched to a gene. The CDR3 contains 14 residues. Germline assignment: CDR1 MDHEN and CDR2 SYDVKM. This CDR3 reads CASSHGTGNEKLFF. As DNA, the CDR3 is TGTGCCAGCAGTCACGGGACAGGCAATGAAAAACTGTTTTTT.

The chain recombines TRBV5-4 with TRBJ2-3; 8 nucleotides align to TRBD2. This CDR3 region has 17 residues. CDR1 is SGHNT and CDR2 is YYREEE in the germline V gene (reference sequence). The V gene end was trimmed by 0 bases and the J gene end by 5 bases; junction bases not matched to a gene: 11. CDR3 in amino acids: CASSLVGRGARGDTQYF. The CDR3 DNA sequence: TGTGCCAGCAGCTTGGTTGGGCGGGGGGCTCGGGGAGATACGCAGTATTTT. Looking up the rest from reference TRBV5-4 and TRBJ2-3 gives the full variable domain: ETGVTQSPTHLIKTRGQQVTLRCSSQSGHNTVSWYQQALGQGPQFIFQYYREEENGRGNFPPRFSGLQFPNYSSELNVNALELDDSALYLCASSLVGRGARGDTQYFGPGTRLTVL.

The chain has TRBV5-1 and TRBJ1-5; the D gene is possibly TRBD1 (6 bases). This CDR3 contains 15 residues. Germline V gene data show CDR1 as SGHRS and CDR2 as YFSETQ. The V end was cut by 8 bases, the J end by 6 bases, with 21 bases between. This chain's CDR3 is CASSPGGGLSQPQHF. The CDR3 region has the DNA TGCGCCAGTTCACCCGGCGGGGGGCTGAGTCAGCCCCAGCATTTT. The full variable domain, in which reference TRBV5-1 and TRBJ1-5 provide the parts outside the CDR3, is KAGVTQTPRYLIKTRGQQVTLSCSPISGHRSVSWYQQTPGQGLQFLFEYFSETQRNKGNFPGRFSGRQFSNSRSEMNVSTLELGDSALYLCASSPGGGLSQPQHFGDGTRLSIL.

This clone was found once. A junction end diverges from the germline sequence, so it may reflect a read error. CDR3 coding DNA: TGTGCCAGCAACGTAGGGGAGAACTTCGACGAGCAGTACTTC. Its translation is CASNVGENFDEQYF. The chain has TRBV9 and TRBJ2-7, with D perhaps TRBD1 or TRBD2 (5 bases each). Germline CDR1 and CDR2: SGDLS and YYNGEE. This CDR3 spans 14 amino acids.

This chain's CDR3 is CASSLTRNMNTEAFF. The CDR3 DNA reads TGCGCCAGCAGCTTGACCCGTAACATGAACACTGAAGCTTTCTTT. The genes are TRBV5-1 and TRBJ1-1, with unresolved D. Trimming left V 1 base short and J 0 bases short, with 10 bases between. There are 15 residues in the CDR3. The germline V gene encodes CDR1 SGHRS and CDR2 YFSETQ.

This rearrangement joins TRBV11-2 to TRBJ2-5; 12 bases map to TRBD2. Looked up from germline, CDR1 is SGHAT and CDR2 is FQNNGV. The CDR3 totals 17 residues. Germline trimming cut 3 bases from V and 5 bases from J; bases unmatched to any gene: 10. CDR3 bases: TGTGCCAGCAGCTTGACCCTGGCTAGCGGGGGGGCTGAGACCCAGTACTTC. Translating it yields CASSLTLASGGAETQYF. Combining the CDR3 with reference TRBV11-2 and TRBJ2-5 gives the whole variable domain EAGVAQSPRYKIIEKRQSVAFWCNPISGHATLYWYQQILGQGPKLLIQFQNNGVVDDSQLPKDRFSAERLKGVDSTLKIQPAKLEDSAVYLCASSLTLASGGAETQYFGPGTRLLVL.

The CDR3 nucleotides read TGTGCCAACCCCGGATTGGGGAGCTACGAGCAGTACTTC. It translates to CANPGLGSYEQYF. The chain is built from TRBV18 and TRBJ2-7; D may be TRBD2 (5 bases). Germline CDR1 and CDR2: KGHSH and LQKENI. This CDR3 has 13 residues. Trimming removed 10 bases at V and 3 bases at J, with 16 bases between.

The genes are TRBV28 and TRBJ2-1, with TRBD2 matching 8 bases. The CDR3 runs 17 residues. Trimming removed 8 bases from V and 3 bases from J; junction bases left unmatched: 15. In germline, CDR1 is MDHEN, CDR2 SYDVKM. CDR3 in amino acids: CASARRMASGYYNEQFF. The DNA of the CDR3 is TGTGCCAGCGCCCGGCGTATGGCTAGCGGGTACTACAATGAGCAGTTCTTC. Full variable domain (outside the CDR3, taken from reference TRBV28 and TRBJ2-1): DVKVTQSSRYLVKRTGEKVFLECVQDMDHENMFWYRQDPGLGLRLIYFSYDVKMKEKGDIPEGYSVSREKKERFSLILESASTNQTSMYLCASARRMASGYYNEQFFGPGTRLTVL.

This rearrangement joins TRBV5-4 to TRBJ2-3; possibly TRBD2 for D (6 bases). Trimming left V 1 base short and J 4 bases short, with 10 bases between. This CDR3 has 14 residues. Germline V CDR1 and CDR2: SGHNT, YYREEE (reference sequence). Here the CDR3 DNA reads TGTGCCAGCAGCTTGCGGGCGGGATCAGATACGCAGTATTTT. As protein: CASSLRAGSDTQYF.

This chain joins TRBV7-9 and TRBJ2-3; 7 bases agree with TRBD2. CDR1 is SEHNR, CDR2 FQNEAQ, per germline (reference sequence). This CDR3 contains 15 residues. Unmatched junction bases numbered 6, after V lost 2 bases and J lost 4 bases. In DNA, the CDR3 is TGTGCCAGCAGCTTAAGTGTGGGGGGGGCAGATACGCAGTATTTT. Amino acids: CASSLSVGGADTQYF.

The rearrangement joins TRBV6-6 to TRBJ1-1, with TRBD1 as a possible D gene (5 bases). V gave up 8 bases and J gave up 1 base, with 20 bases separating them. The germline CDR1 and CDR2 sequences are MNHNY and SVGAGI (reference sequence). The CDR3 runs to 16 residues. CDR3 protein: CASFQTGGAKNTEAFF. The CDR3 DNA reads TGTGCCAGCTTCCAAACCGGAGGGGCCAAGAACACTGAAGCTTTCTTT.

This chain connects TRBV27 to TRBJ2-7; possibly TRBD1 for D (6 bases). CDR1 is MNHEY, CDR2 SMNVEV, per germline (reference sequence). The CDR3 has 14 residues. The V gene lost 0 bases and the J gene lost 7 bases, with 13 bases spanning the gap. The CDR3 here is CASSLSGGRREQYF. For the CDR3, the DNA is TGTGCCAGCAGTTTATCTGGGGGCCGCCGGGAGCAGTACTTC.

CDR3: CASSPPSSGGDTQYF. The CDR3 coding sequence is TGTGCCAGCTCACCACCCTCTAGCGGTGGAGATACGCAGTATTTT. The chain has TRBV18 and TRBJ2-3; TRBD2 matches at 7 bases. This CDR3 comprises 15 residues. CDR1 is KGHSH, CDR2 LQKENI, per germline. Trimming at V came to 0 bases and at J to 5 bases, leaving 5 bases not matched to a gene.

The V call is TRBV2, the J call TRBJ1-2, with D perhaps matching TRBD1 (5 bases). This CDR3 region has 13 residues. Germline assignment: CDR1 SNHLY and CDR2 FYNNEI. V was shortened by 4 bases and J by 8 bases, with 14 bases between the two germline ends. In DNA, the CDR3 is TGTGCCAGCAGTGCGTTCGGAGGGACCGGCTACACCTTC. Its protein is CASSAFGGTGYTF.

The chain is built from TRBV11-2 and TRBJ2-1, with 13 bases fitting TRBD2. Per germline, CDR1 SGHAT and CDR2 FQNNGV. Trimming removed 8 bases from V and 5 bases from J; junction bases left unmatched: 3. This CDR3 contains 14 residues. Here the CDR3 DNA reads TGTGCCAGCGGGACTAGCGGGGAGGACAATGAGCAGTTCTTC. It codes for CASGTSGEDNEQFF.

The rearrangement joins TRBV9 to TRBJ2-5; D is undetermined. The germline gives CDR1 SGDLS, CDR2 YYNGEE. The CDR3 is made up of 14 amino acids. Deletions cut 3 bases from V and 2 bases from J, with 11 bases between. This CDR3 reads CASSDGYPQETQYF. The DNA of the CDR3 is TGTGCCAGCAGCGACGGGTATCCTCAAGAGACCCAGTACTTC.

This clone was observed a few times. The chain recombines TRBV28 with TRBJ1-5; TRBD1 aligns across 8 bases. This CDR3 contains 13 residues. V shed 8 bases, J shed 4 bases, and the junction held 4 bases outside the gene matches. The germline V gene has CDR1 MDHEN and CDR2 SYDVKM. CDR3 region: CASYGTGNQPQHF. Written as DNA, the CDR3 is TGTGCCAGCTACGGGACAGGAAATCAGCCCCAGCATTTT. The variable domain in full, completed from reference TRBV28 and TRBJ1-5, reads DVKVTQSSRYLVKRTGEKVFLECVQDMDHENMFWYRQDPGLGLRLIYFSYDVKMKEKGDIPEGYSVSREKKERFSLILESASTNQTSMYLCASYGTGNQPQHFGDGTRLSIL.

The gene calls are TRBV7-2 and TRBJ2-7; 7 positions agree with TRBD2. The CDR3 is 14 amino acids. V gave up 1 base and J gave up 3 bases; unmatched junction bases: 3. Germline CDR1 reads SGHTA; CDR2 reads FQGNSA. In nucleotides, the CDR3 is TGTGCCAGCAGCTTAGGGGCGGGGGTCTACGAGCAGTACTTC. Translating it yields CASSLGAGVYEQYF.